These 12 T cell receptor beta chains were all obtained from the same sample, sequenced in a study of HIV-infected children after antiretroviral therapy interruption. Treatment in this sample: PENTA 11 planned treatment interruption arm or continuous ART arm. The TCR library was built from RNA with a 3' RACE protocol and unique molecular identifiers. TCRdb reprocessed the 3' RACE reads with MiXCR, giving one entry per CDR3 protein. This table holds 70,000 to 90,000 distinct CDR3 sequences, roughly 6.7% found once. The sample here was CD45RA+ CD4+ T cells from PBMCs, pooled from several time points, taken from a donor given antiretroviral therapy, either interrupted or continuous. Indicated subset: naive CD4+ CD45RA+ CD45RO- T cells. The receptors stem from a pool of human donors with HIV.

This clonotype was seen a few times. The chain combines TRBV5-1 with TRBJ2-7; 7 bases are a match to TRBD2. The CDR3 covers 13 residues. V lost 3 bases, J lost 3 bases, and 3 bases stayed unmatched. Germline V gives CDR1 SGHRS, CDR2 YFSETQ. The CDR3: CASSSGLIYEQYF. The CDR3 DNA reads as TGCGCCAGCAGCTCGGGACTAATCTACGAGCAGTACTTC.

This clonotype was detected a few times. An end of the junction differs from the germline gene, which may be a read error. The rearrangement uses TRBV23-1 and TRBJ2-7; D is unclear. TRBV23-1 has ORF status, its function being uncertain. The CDR3 loop spans 11 amino acids. CDR3 loop: CASSLALEQYF. The CDR3 DNA reads TGTGCCAGCAGTCTCGCCCTCGAGCAGTACTTC.

Many counts were recorded for this clonotype. The rearrangement links TRBV25-1 to TRBJ2-5; no clear D gene. This CDR3 comprises 14 residues. Trimming took 1 base from V and 2 from J, leaving 8 bases between them. Germline V gene sequence: CDR1 MGHDK, CDR2 SYGVNS. CDR3 loop: CASSEFTAQETQYF. The CDR3 DNA is TGTGCCAGCAGTGAATTTACAGCACAAGAGACCCAGTACTTC.

This clonotype was observed many times. This chain connects TRBV12-3 or TRBV12-4 to TRBJ1-1; possibly TRBD1 for D (6 bases). V lost 6 bases and J 4 bases, leaving 12 bases between the germline ends. CDR3 length equals 13 residues. DNA of the CDR3: TGTGCCAGCAGGTGGGGGGGCCCCACTGAAGCTTTCTTT. Its translation: CASRWGGPTEAFF.

This clonotype was recorded many times. The DNA of the CDR3 is TGTGCCAGCAGCCCGAGGGGACAGGGTGGGCACGAGCAGTACTTC. It encodes CASSPRGQGGHEQYF. This chain uses TRBV4-2 with TRBJ2-7; 9 bases are shared with TRBD1. The CDR3 contains 15 residues. J gave up 5 bases and V 4 bases, and 9 bases lay outside the gene matches. CDR1 LGHNA and CDR2 YNFKEQ come from the germline V gene.

The table lists this clonotype with many counts. V is TRBV7-9 and J is TRBJ1-2; no clear D. Germline V lookup: CDR1 SEHNR, CDR2 FQNEAQ (reference sequence). CDR3 length: 16 residues. V gave up 3 bases and J gave up 8 bases, with 22 bases separating them. Here the CDR3 DNA reads TGTGCCAGCAGCTTGGGTGTTGGCGGACGGAAGTCAGGCTACACCTTC. Translating gives CASSLGVGGRKSGYTF.

At least ten counts were recorded for this clonotype. The rearrangement joins TRBV29-1 to TRBJ2-3; 7 bases align to TRBD2. The junction had 6 bases not matched to a gene; V was cut back by 6 bases and J by 0 bases. The germline V gene has CDR1 SQVTM and CDR2 ANQGSEA. This CDR3 has 14 residues. CDR3 DNA sequence: TGCAGCGTGAGGAAGCGGGGAAGCACAGATACGCAGTATTTT. As protein: CSVRKRGSTDTQYF.

This clonotype was detected ten times or more. This sequence joins TRBV5-1 and TRBJ1-1, with D perhaps matching TRBD1 (6 bases). Germline V gives CDR1 SGHRS, CDR2 YFSETQ. V lost 2 bases and J 3 bases, leaving 20 bases between the germline ends. There are 17 residues in the CDR3. Here the CDR3 reads CASSFEYAPGVHTEAFF. In nucleotides, the CDR3 is TGCGCCAGCAGCTTCGAATATGCCCCAGGGGTGCACACTGAAGCTTTCTTT.

This clonotype has ten or more counts. The chain employs TRBV7-9 and TRBJ2-2, with D hard to call. Trimming removed 1 base at V and 2 bases at J, with 14 bases between. The CDR3 has 17 residues. CDR1 and CDR2 from the germline V gene are SEHNR and FQNEAQ (reference sequence). The CDR3 loop is CASSLGARTINTGELFF. In DNA, the CDR3 is TGTGCCAGCAGCTTAGGGGCCAGGACCATAAACACCGGGGAGCTGTTTTTT.

There are many counts of this clonotype. The chain has TRBV11-1 and TRBJ2-7, with D unresolved. Germline assignment: CDR1 SGHAT and CDR2 FQDESV (reference sequence). Trimming took 0 bases from V and 2 from J, leaving 17 bases between them. The CDR3 covers 17 residues. In DNA, the CDR3 is TGTGCCAGCAGCTTAGCGTTGGGATTCAGAATCCCCTACGAGCAGTACTTC. Its translation is CASSLALGFRIPYEQYF.

This clonotype was recorded a few times. The chain joins TRBV12-3 or TRBV12-4 to TRBJ2-1; D remains ambiguous. The CDR3 sequence is 14 residues long. The V end lost 6 bases, the J end lost 8 bases, and 17 bases lay between the germline ends. The chain's CDR3 is CASRSWVGSHEQFF. CDR3 coding DNA: TGTGCCAGCAGGTCTTGGGTGGGGTCGCATGAGCAGTTCTTC.

This clonotype showed up many times. The chain is built from TRBV7-9 and TRBJ1-5; D possibly corresponds to TRBD1 (6 bases). Germline V gene lookup returns CDR1 SEHNR and CDR2 FQNEAQ (reference sequence). The ends were cut back, 5 bases at V and 0 bases at J, with 14 bases in the middle. The CDR3 consists of 16 residues. For the CDR3, the DNA is TGTGCCAGCAGCATAGGAGGGACAAATAGCAATCAGCCCCAGCATTTT. This translates into CASSIGGTNSNQPQHF. The full variable domain, in which reference TRBV7-9 and TRBJ1-5 provide the parts outside the CDR3, is DTGVSQNPRHKITKRGQNVTFRCDPISEHNRLYWYRQTLGQGPEFLTYFQNEAQLEKSRLLSDRFSAERPKGSFSTLEIQRTEQGDSAMYLCASSIGGTNSNQPQHFGDGTRLSIL.